This T cell receptor (beta chain) was sequenced for a study of regulatory T cells in long-lasting Graves disease (dated by TCRdb to the early 2020s). Regarding the study in general: Patients with newly diagnosed Graves' disease had been on antithyroid drugs for under 3 months. Patients with persistent Graves' disease were compared with patients with newly diagnosed Graves' disease using TCR sequencing and RNA sequencing of peripheral blood. The study took place in China and was registered as a clinical trial. TCR sequencing covered some 13 persistent and roughly 20 newly diagnosed Graves' disease patients, around 35 samples in total. Here is what the overall study found, with its caveats: Persistent patients shared more public clonotypes among themselves (under 3,000) than newly diagnosed patients did (about 970). Sequencing and analysis were restricted to the TCR beta chain. Persistent disease showed preferential use of TRBV28, TRBJ1-2 and TRBJ2-5, whereas newly diagnosed disease favored TRBV20-1 and TRBJ2-1. Only peripheral blood was studied, because thyroid tissue, the primary lesion, was inaccessible. The small sample size was acknowledged by the authors as a limitation that may reduce accuracy. Compared with newly diagnosed patients, persistent Graves' disease patients had lower TCR Shannon entropy and fewer highly expanded clones, which suggests clonal expansion.

Concerning this clonotype itself: Its antigen target is currently unknown. The sample holds no much larger clone one base away, and base qualities are not on file.

The label giving this sample's time point can be read as: newly diagnosed GD, antithyroid drugs for less than 3 months. For both TCR sequencing and RNA sequencing, RNA was extracted from PBMCs in TRIzol. Graves' disease was diagnosed according to American Thyroid Association guidelines. The patients came from an endocrinology department in Xi'an, China. From each patient, nine milliliters of peripheral blood was collected into an EDTA anticoagulant tube. PBMCs were isolated by Ficoll Paque Plus density gradient separation without further T cell sorting. An Agilent 2100 Bioanalyzer and agarose gel were used to assess RNA quality, and a NanoDrop 2000 was used to measure RNA concentration. The method was multiplex PCR. The instrument given in TCRdb is Illumina HiSeq 4000. CDR3 regions were amplified by Arm-PCR with iRepertoire HTBI primers to construct TCR beta libraries. Before sequencing, the PCR products underwent gel purification. From the authors' description of their analysis: Gene usage analysis of CDR3 amino acid clonotypes used the 55 to 65 TRBV and fewer than 15 TRBJ segments found across samples. COPE and FqMerger were used to merge the filtered high-quality paired reads into contigs. BLAST was used to align contigs to IMGT TRBV, TRBD and TRBJ reference genes, and CDR3 was defined according to IMGT. Clonotypes above 0.1% frequency were classified as highly expanded clones. Repertoire diversity was measured by Shannon entropy, and V-J evenness by the Gini coefficient. A clonotype found in more than one individual was treated as public. The public reads were reanalyzed by TCRdb: fastp trimming at Q25, MiXCR alignment, in-frame beta chains only. Rows are combined by CDR3 protein, so each entry shows the most common genes and DNA. These V and J calls originate from TCRdb's pipeline instead of the authors' own analysis. For this sample the table gives about 430,000 distinct CDR3 sequences, of which 15% were detected only once. The top ten constitute approximately 7.6% of the sample.

Unmatched junction bases come to 4, with V trimmed by 4 bases and J by 1 base. From the cysteine up to the phenylalanine, the CDR3 has a length of 15 residues. The entry retains the CDR3 DNA only, 45 bases that are in frame from base 1. The germline V gene specifies SGDLS as CDR1 and YYNGEE as CDR2. This same sample was also taken into another study, of T cells in Graves' hyperthyroidism and ophthalmopathy. As that second study puts it: Graves' hyperthyroidism was defined as stable when no progression to ophthalmopathy occurred over 18 months of follow-up. The hyperthyroidism patients were between 18 and 65 years old and newly diagnosed, with a disease duration of less than 2 months. The study excluded patients with uncontrolled infections, other autoimmune diseases, pregnancy or lactation. Diagnoses were established on the basis of clinical symptoms, serum thyroxine and TRAb, thyroid ultrasound, and orbital computed tomography. For the first round of RT-PCR on the TCR CDR3, the HTBI primer set was used together with the Qiagen OneStep RT-PCR kit. Most expanded thyroid clonotypes (frequency above 0.001) were also detected in blood, suggesting blood repertoires may reflect thyroid immune responses. In cross-validation, a model built on a 13 V-J signature told ophthalmopathy apart from stable hyperthyroidism with roughly 87% sensitivity and roughly 81% specificity, and in testing the same model reached 80%/75%. During validation, the model predicted progression to ophthalmopathy a median of about 5.9 months ahead of onset, with 60% to 71% sensitivity and roughly 75% specificity. TCR V-J signatures able to tell the groups apart were searched for in a discovery cohort of some 97 patients, of whom 43 had Graves' ophthalmopathy and some 60 had stable Graves' hyperthyroidism. Prospective prediction of ophthalmopathy was tested in an independent validation cohort of fewer than 20 hyperthyroidism patients and some 17 patients who later progressed to ophthalmopathy. The 100 discovery patients were divided at random into training and test sets in a 7:3 ratio. In several Graves' hyperthyroidism patients, the study also compared T-cell repertoires from thyroid tissue with T-cell repertoires from blood. Once sampling was done, hyperthyroidism patients were given methimazole at a starting dose of 30 mg daily, whereas ophthalmopathy patients were given high-dose intravenous methylprednisolone. A second multiplex PCR round built the libraries, followed by size selection and purification. Libraries were sequenced paired-end with 100 bp reads on an Illumina HiSeq2000. SOAPnuke was used to process the raw data, with reads discarded if the reads contained adapters or uncalled bases, had a mean Phred below 15, or lacked an exact constant-primer or identifier match. COPE v1.2.5 was used to merge high-quality paired reads, and clonotypes were defined as unique nucleotide sequences. MiTCR v1.1 was used to align clonotypes to the IMGT TRBV, TRBD and TRBJ reference segments. The analysis was restricted to V-J combinations with a frequency above 0.0001, which together covered over 99% of the repertoires. A TCS score was defined as the ratio of F50 (clonal expansion) to E x V (chaos), with BLOSUM62-based TCRdist applied between CDR3 peptides within each V-J. Welch's t-statistics and random forest reduced approximately 520 V-J features to about 12, which were used in a naive Bayes classifier (R e1071). Sample size was not statistically predetermined, and investigators were not blinded to group allocation. The paper reports TCR Vbeta CDR3 sequencing of some 140 peripheral blood samples: some 41 ophthalmopathy, over 70 hyperthyroidism and some 17 progressor patients.

Here the sequenced sample was peripheral blood mononuclear cells (PBMCs), taken at new diagnosis, from a patient treated with antithyroid drugs. The receptor's source is a woman in her thirties or forties with Graves disease. Donor details come from another sample of the same person, matched by shared clones. Here the chain combines TRBV9 and TRBJ2-5; 10 nucleotides in the junction match TRBD2. The sequence in DNA is TGTGCCAGCAGCCTAGCGGGAGTGACCCAAGAGACCCAGTACTTC. This yields the protein CASSLAGVTQETQYF.